This TCR beta chain was recorded in a study of metastatic and nonmetastatic thyroid tumors. Among the patients, none had received any treatment before thyroid surgery. MiXCR reprocessed the PCR reads for TCRdb. The sample has about 93,000 clones, approximately 11% seen once; the top ten hold around 10%. Ten or more counts support this clone. The junction had 6 bases not matched to a gene; V was cut back by 7 bases and J by 5 bases. Germline CDR1 is MDHEN and CDR2 is SYDVKM. The CDR3 runs to 13 residues. The chain employs TRBV28 and TRBJ2-3, with TRBD2 matching 7 bases. The receptor's source is a female donor with papillary thyroid cancer or a benign thyroid nodule (not recorded which). Some clones in this sample may be carry-over from other donors' samples. The source material was blood. The DNA for the CDR3 is TGTGCCAGCAAGCCCCAGCGGGGAGATACGCAGTATTTT. It translates to CASKPQRGDTQYF.